A single sample gave rise to the 23 T cell receptor beta chains below, sequenced in a study of graft-versus-host responses after intestinal transplantation. These receptors lack a known antigen. TCRdb keeps only in-frame clones here, not all; method: immunoSEQ multiplex PCR. The sample records roughly 120,000 clones, over 85% being singletons. Specimen: unstimulated CD8+ T cells sorted from spleen or lymph node cells, collected before intestinal transplant. These receptors all stem from a human donor who received an intestinal transplant.

The rearrangement uses TRBV29-1 and TRBJ2-7, with no clear D. Per germline, CDR1 SQVTM and CDR2 ANQGSEA. There are 11 residues in the CDR3. Trimming took 0 bases from V and 5 from J, leaving 5 bases between them. CDR3 nucleotides: TGCAGCGTTGAAGAGCTCCACGAGCAGTACTTC. Its protein is CSVEELHEQYF.

The chain is built from TRBV7-8 and TRBJ2-3, with a tentative D call TRBD1 (5 bases). This CDR3 contains 13 residues. Germline V lookup: CDR1 SGHVS, CDR2 FQNEAQ. The V end was cut by 6 bases, the J end by 1 base, with 8 bases between. The CDR3 coding sequence is TGTGCCAGCAGTATACAGGGCACAGATACGCAGTATTTT. It codes for CASSIQGTDTQYF.

In regard to this clone: The same CDR3 can be traced to other DNA sequences in this sample. The CDR3 is CAWSVSGNQPQHF. CDR3 sequence (DNA): TGTGCCTGGAGTGTATCGGGGAATCAGCCCCAGCATTTT. V and J are TRBV30 and TRBJ1-5; no definite D call. The CDR3 consists of 13 residues. Trimming pared 0 bases from V and 4 bases from J, leaving 7 bases between. Per germline, CDR1 GTSNPN and CDR2 SVGIG (reference sequence).

The rearrangement links TRBV25-1 to TRBJ1-5, with D maybe TRBD1 (6 bases). V was pared by 1 base and J by 5 bases, with 18 bases between. Germline CDR1 is MGHDK and CDR2 is SYGVNS. The CDR3 consists of 17 residues. The CDR3 protein is CASSEWTDSPEDQPQHF. The CDR3 nucleotides read TGTGCCAGCAGTGAATGGACGGACAGCCCAGAGGATCAGCCCCAGCATTTT.

Here the CDR3 reads CASRRAGGDPYEQYF. CDR3 coding DNA: TGTGCCAGCCGGCGAGCGGGAGGGGATCCATACGAGCAGTACTTC. V usage is TRBV27 and J usage is TRBJ2-7; 10 positions match TRBD2. Germline CDR1 is MNHEY and CDR2 is SMNVEV (reference sequence). The CDR3 has 15 amino acids. The trim removed 8 bases at V and 4 bases at J, leaving 11 bases unmatched.

This clone has more than one count but fewer than ten. The chain is built from TRBV6-1 and TRBJ2-6; possible D gene TRBD2, 6 bases. CDR3 size: 15 residues. Germline lookup yields CDR1 MNHNS and CDR2 SASEGT. With 1 base removed from V and 2 bases from J, the gap between germline ends came to 6 bases. CDR3 DNA sequence: TGTGCCAGCAGTGAAGGGGGGGCTGGGGCCAACGTCCTGACTTTC. It specifies CASSEGGAGANVLTF.

The chain is built from TRBV6-6 and TRBJ2-3; TRBD2 might be the D (6 bases). The V end was cut by 5 bases, the J end by 1 base, with 10 bases between. CDR3 length equals 14 residues. Looked up from germline, CDR1 is MNHNY and CDR2 is SVGAGI (reference sequence). The CDR3 nucleotides are TGTGCCAGCAGTATAGCGGATCGCACAGATACGCAGTATTTT. Translated, it gives CASSIADRTDTQYF.

CDR3 protein: CASTTPGSQETQYF. DNA for the CDR3: TGTGCCAGCACCACGCCGGGCAGTCAAGAGACCCAGTACTTC. The chain combines TRBV28 with TRBJ2-5; the D is unclear. The CDR3 sequence is 14 residues long. The V gene lost 7 bases and the J gene lost 2 bases, with 14 bases spanning the gap. Per the germline V gene, CDR1 is MDHEN and CDR2 is SYDVKM.

In the case of this clone: An end of the junction does not agree with germline; a read error may underlie this. The rearrangement joins TRBV7-7 to TRBJ2-5; D call uncertain. Looked up from germline, CDR1 is SSHAT and CDR2 is FNYEAQ (reference sequence). There are 13 residues in the CDR3. The CDR3 sequence: CASSPPGQETQYF. CDR3 DNA: TGTGCTAGCAGCCCCCCAGGCCAAGAGACCCAGTACTTC. Looking up the rest from reference TRBV7-7 and TRBJ2-5 gives the full variable domain: GAGVSQSPRYKVTKRGQDVTLRCDPISSHATLYWYQQALGQGPEFLTYFNYEAQPDKSGLPSDRFSAERPEGSISTLTIQRTEQRDSAMYRCASSPPGQETQYFGPGTRLLVL.

The CDR3 region is CSVEGGGRAGDEQFF. The CDR3 bases are TGCAGCGTTGAAGGAGGGGGGCGGGCTGGAGATGAGCAGTTCTTC. V is TRBV29-1 and J is TRBJ2-1; D may be TRBD1 or TRBD2 (6 bases each). CDR1 SQVTM and CDR2 ANQGSEA come from the germline V gene. The CDR3 has 15 amino acids. Trimming removed 1 base at V and 8 bases at J, with 18 bases between.

This chain joins TRBV29-1 and TRBJ1-2; 9 bases are shared with TRBD1. Germline V gives CDR1 SQVTM, CDR2 ANQGSEA. With V trimmed by 7 bases and J by 4 bases, 13 bases remained unmatched. The CDR3 is 15 amino acids. This CDR3 reads CSAVPPGTGRYGYTF. The CDR3 DNA reads TGCAGCGCTGTGCCCCCCGGGACAGGGCGCTATGGCTACACCTTC.

This chain joins TRBV13 and TRBJ2-7; 8 bases align to TRBD1. V shed 4 bases, J shed 1 base, and the junction held 12 bases outside the gene matches. The V gene's germline CDR1 is PRHDT and CDR2 FYEKMQ (reference sequence). The CDR3 runs 17 residues. The CDR3 coding sequence is TGTGCCAGCAGCTGGGGAAATCCGGGACAGGTGTCCTACGAGCAGTACTTC. Translation: CASSWGNPGQVSYEQYF.

The V and J genes are TRBV28 and TRBJ2-7, with 11 bases lining up with TRBD2. The CDR3 has 14 amino acids. V shed 5 bases, J shed 8 bases, and the junction held 8 bases outside the gene matches. The germline CDR1 and CDR2 sequences are MDHEN and SYDVKM. The CDR3 spells CASSVGTSGPKQYF. As DNA, the CDR3 is TGTGCCAGCAGTGTCGGGACTAGCGGCCCTAAGCAGTACTTC.

The chain joins TRBV6-1 to TRBJ1-5, with a possible D match to TRBD1 (5 bases). V dropped 8 bases and J dropped 6 bases, with 17 bases sitting between them. The CDR3 is 14 amino acids. Germline CDR1 reads MNHNS; CDR2 reads SASEGT. CDR3 DNA: TGTGCCAGCGGCCGGGGGAGGGAGACTCAGCCCCAGCATTTT. Translating it yields CASGRGRETQPQHF.

This clone appeared a single time. The junction departs from germline at one end; a sequencing error may be responsible. DNA for the CDR3: TGTGCCAGCAGTTTAGGAGACACCTTGAACTTC. This translates into CASSLGDTLNF. The chain joins TRBV28 to TRBJ2-7, with no clear D. This CDR3 is built from 11 residues. CDR1 is MDHEN and CDR2 is SYDVKM in the germline V gene.

The chain combines TRBV27 with TRBJ1-5; D is undetermined. The CDR3 is 14 residues long. Germline assignment: CDR1 MNHEY and CDR2 SMNVEV (reference sequence). Trimming took off 3 bases at V and 2 bases at J, with 8 bases between the two ends. This CDR3 is CASSFLGRNQPQHF. The DNA for the CDR3 is TGTGCCAGCAGTTTCTTAGGGCGCAATCAGCCCCAGCATTTT.

The gene calls are TRBV5-1 and TRBJ2-7; 12 bases line up with TRBD2. With V trimmed by 5 bases and J by 2 bases, 5 bases remained unmatched. The CDR3 is 15 amino acids. CDR1 is SGHRS and CDR2 is YFSETQ in the germline V gene. CDR3 loop: CASRVTSGRTYEQYF. The CDR3 DNA is TGCGCCAGCAGGGTTACTAGCGGGAGGACCTACGAGCAGTACTTC.

CDR3 sequence reads: CASSYSEFAGEQFF. In DNA, the CDR3 is TGTGCCAGCAGTTACTCGGAGTTTGCGGGTGAGCAGTTCTTC. The chain is built from TRBV6-5 and TRBJ2-1, with D perhaps TRBD2 (5 bases). The CDR3 runs to 14 residues. V gave up 0 bases and J gave up 9 bases, with 12 bases separating them. In germline, CDR1 is MNHEY, CDR2 SVGAGI.

This chain links TRBV27 with TRBJ1-3; tentative D call: TRBD1 (5 bases). The germline V gene has CDR1 MNHEY and CDR2 SMNVEV (reference sequence). V dropped 4 bases and J dropped 0 bases, with 10 bases sitting between them. This CDR3 has 15 residues. CDR3 nucleotide sequence: TGTGCCAGCAGTTCTGGACAAAACTCTGGAAACACCATATATTTT. Translated, it gives CASSSGQNSGNTIYF.

The chain joins TRBV7-3 to TRBJ1-1; 7 bases agree with TRBD1. This CDR3 contains 14 residues. CDR1 SGHTA and CDR2 FQGTGA come from the germline V gene. V lost 4 bases and J lost 5; bases outside the gene matches: 7. DNA for the CDR3: TGTGCCAGCAGCTCACAGGGGATGGGAACTGAAGCTTTCTTT. Its translation: CASSSQGMGTEAFF.

The table lists this clone with a few counts. J is TRBJ2-5 and V is TRBV7-3, with TRBD1 identical over 9 bases. The CDR3 is 15 residues long. Germline CDR1 reads SGHTA; CDR2 reads FQGTGA. With V trimmed by 5 bases and J by 5 bases, 9 bases remained unmatched. The chain's CDR3 is CASSPGQGRLETQYF. CDR3 coding DNA: TGTGCCAGCAGCCCGGGACAGGGACGGCTGGAGACCCAGTACTTC.

The chain employs TRBV14 and TRBJ1-5, with D maybe TRBD1 (6 bases). Germline V gene data show CDR1 as SGHDN and CDR2 as FVKESK. The V gene lost 5 bases and the J gene lost 2 bases, with 10 bases spanning the gap. The CDR3 spans 14 residues. In DNA form, the CDR3 reads TGTGCCAGCAGCGAAGCAGGGGGCAATCAGCCCCAGCATTTT. Its protein product is CASSEAGGNQPQHF.

The rearrangement links TRBV27 to TRBJ2-1; TRBD1 is a possible D gene (6 bases). The CDR3 runs to 15 residues. Germline V CDR1 and CDR2: MNHEY, SMNVEV (reference sequence). Trimming took off 6 bases at V and 2 bases at J, with 14 bases between the two ends. CDR3 sequence: CASSTQGNPYNEQFF. The CDR3 DNA reads as TGTGCCAGCAGCACTCAGGGGAACCCCTACAATGAGCAGTTCTTC.